This T cell receptor (beta chain) was sequenced for a study of T-cell memory formation after mild COVID-19 (dated by TCRdb to the early 2020s). For the wider study: TCR sequence clusters from the two donors were found to be largely donor specific. In a couple of donors, T-cell clones that expanded and contracted after mild COVID-19 were tracked by sequencing TCRalpha and TCRbeta repertoires over time. The cohort was made up of two young adult volunteers, one female and one male, who were previously healthy. The study at large found these results: Clones contracting from day 15 to 85 had balanced CD4/CD8 phenotypes, while a second wave expanding from day 15 to 37 was biased towards CD4+. The second-wave clones that peaked on day 37 were not confirmed to be SARS-CoV-2 specific. Only two mild cases were covered in the study, and larger cohorts including severe cases with pre-infection samples were considered necessary. Contracting CD4+ clones turned up mainly in the CM and EM memory subsets, whereas EMRA was where CD8+ clones were enriched. The detection of some responding clones in pre-infection memory suggests that pre-existing cross-reactive memory T cells joined the SARS-CoV-2 response.

Ficoll-Paque density gradient centrifugation was used to isolate PBMCs. The sample holds a few counts of this clonotype. No cognate antigen has been identified for it. Base qualities are not provided; no much larger clone lies one nucleotide away. Sequencing was performed on an Illumina NovaSeq 6000. Using 5'RACE with constant-segment primers, TCRalpha and TCRbeta cDNA libraries were constructed, with sample barcodes and unique molecular identifiers added in the process. Trizol reagent was used to extract RNA from every sample. Libraries were amplified in two PCR steps, with a second sample barcode and Illumina TruSeq adapters added in the second step. Sequencing of the libraries was done on an Illumina NovaSeq, producing 2 x 150 bp paired-end reads. On the study's bioinformatics: Demultiplexing of reads and collapsing into UMI-guided consensus sequences were performed with migec v1.2.7. Using mixcr v2.1.11, UMI consensuses were aligned to TRA and TRB V and J templates and then assembled into clonotypes. Expanded or contracted clonotypes were those called significant by both edgeR and NoisET, with noise models trained on biological replicates. For edgeR calls, the thresholds were a false discovery rate-adjusted p below 0.01 and a log2 fold-change of 1. PCA with hierarchical clustering of max-normalized trajectories of the 1000 most abundant clonotypes was used as exploratory dynamics analysis. The CD4 or CD8 phenotype of responding clones was assigned using the separately sequenced CD4+ and CD8+ repertoires. TCRdb itself trimmed the public reads at Q25 with fastp, ran MiXCR and retained productive beta chains. CDR3 protein duplicates are merged, each entry listing the most common genes and DNA. What appears here as the V and J calls and clone size reflects TCRdb's work, not the paper's. Here the sample has a few hundred thousand distinct CDR3 sequences; roughly 21% occur a single time. Jointly, the top ten make up around 13% of the sample.

This sequence was found in an adult woman who had mild COVID-19 (a few samples of this study predate the infection). The sample titles of this study are shuffled in the database, so cell type and time point are left out; the donor was told from shared clones. Specimen: PBMCs or a T cell subset sorted from them (not recorded which).

The DNA sequence is TGTGCCAGCAGCGATCGCTCGGGACTTGCTCAAGGTGGCTACACCTTC. It translates to CASSDRSGLAQGGYTF. Here the chain combines TRBV2 and TRBJ1-2; the D gene is perhaps TRBD1, from 5 matching bases. The CDR3 runs 16 amino acids, cysteine and phenylalanine included. Left in the record is the CDR3 DNA by itself, 48 bases read in frame from the first base. V is cut by 6 bases and J by 7 bases, and the space between the germline ends is 24 bases. The germline V gene supplies CDR1 SNHLY and CDR2 FYNNEI.